The TCR beta chain under discussion was sequenced for a study of lymphopenia after photon versus proton radiotherapy. Using immunoSEQ multiplex PCR, the repertoire was profiled, and TCRdb retains in-frame clones only, with some absent. The table has roughly 61,000 clones, approximately 86% seen once; the top ten hold roughly 12%. Per germline, CDR1 SGHRS and CDR2 YFSETQ. The junction had 10 bases not matched to a gene; V was cut back by 4 bases and J by 7 bases. The CDR3 is 15 amino acids. V is TRBV5-1 and J is TRBJ2-1; TRBD1 aligns across 8 bases. This TCR was recovered from a man aged 80 or over with esophageal cancer. Material: peripheral blood, obtained from a patient treated with proton-based radiotherapy. CDR3 residues: CASSLRTGSGNEQFF. In DNA, the CDR3 is TGCGCCAGCAGCCTACGGACAGGGTCGGGTAATGAGCAGTTCTTC. The full variable domain, completed using reference TRBV5-1 and TRBJ2-1, is KAGVTQTPRYLIKTRGQQVTLSCSPISGHRSVSWYQQTPGQGLQFLFEYFSETQRNKGNFPGRFSGRQFSNSRSEMNVSTLELGDSALYLCASSLRTGSGNEQFFGPGTRLTVL.